This T cell receptor beta chain was sequenced in a study of blood T cell repertoires in COVID-19. Study details: Samples taken during acute and convalescent COVID-19 were collected in the United States, Italy and Spain. T cells, B-cell-depleted T cells, or PBMCs supplied cDNA or gDNA.

V shed 3 bases, J shed 5 bases, and the junction held 8 bases outside the gene matches. Germline lookup yields CDR1 MDHEN and CDR2 SYDVKM. This CDR3 is 15 amino acids long. This clone appeared many times. Per the study methods: Amplified reference gene primers provided the basis for estimating nucleated cell counts. TCRdb keeps only in-frame clones here, not all; method: immunoSEQ multiplex PCR. V and J calls plus clone size are reproduced from that table; the DNA served to infer D and trimming. The sample contains 110,000 or so clones, nearly 90% of which appear only once. This receptor was taken from a woman between 70 and 85 years old who had recovered from COVID-19. V usage is TRBV28 and J usage is TRBJ2-5, with 8 nucleotides matching TRBD1. The sample taken for sequencing was peripheral blood. CDR3 in amino acids: CASSLSRTGWETQYF. The CDR3, as DNA: TGTGCCAGCAGTTTGTCCAGGACAGGGTGGGAGACCCAGTACTTC.